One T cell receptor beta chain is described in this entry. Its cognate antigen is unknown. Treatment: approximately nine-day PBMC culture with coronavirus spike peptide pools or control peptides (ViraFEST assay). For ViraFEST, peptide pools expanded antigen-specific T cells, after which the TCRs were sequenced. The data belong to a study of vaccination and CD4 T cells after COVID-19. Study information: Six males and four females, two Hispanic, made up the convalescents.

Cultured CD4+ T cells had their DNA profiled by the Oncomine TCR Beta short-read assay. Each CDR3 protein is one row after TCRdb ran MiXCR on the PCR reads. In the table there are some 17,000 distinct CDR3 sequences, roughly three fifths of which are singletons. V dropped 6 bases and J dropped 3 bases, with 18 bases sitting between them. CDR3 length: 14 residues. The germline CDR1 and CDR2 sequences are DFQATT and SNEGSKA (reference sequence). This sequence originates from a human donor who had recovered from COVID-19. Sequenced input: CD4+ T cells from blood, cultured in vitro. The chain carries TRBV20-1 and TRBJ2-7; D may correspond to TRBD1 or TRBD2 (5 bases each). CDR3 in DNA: TGCAGTGCAAACACGGGACCGGTGGGCTACGAGCAGTACTTC. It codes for CSANTGPVGYEQYF.